Presented here are 2 T cell receptor beta chains from one specimen sequenced in a study of blood T cell repertoires in COVID-19 (dated by TCRdb to about 2020). Libraries were prepared through the immunoSEQ multiplex PCR assay. Drawn from immuneACCESS, this table holds only the in-frame rearrangements with V and J called that TCRdb kept. Clones are partly lost; checked studies trace under half to an unresolved V gene and leave the rest unexplained. The sample records hundreds of thousands of clones, around 88% of which are singletons. The ten largest make up about 15% of the sample. The sample was PBMCs or T cells enriched from blood (not recorded which). Every receptor here comes from a woman in her forties or fifties with acute COVID-19.

This sequence joins TRBV29-1 and TRBJ2-3; 12 bases fit TRBD2. Looked up from germline, CDR1 is SQVTM and CDR2 is ANQGSEA. The CDR3 is 15 amino acids. J lost 1 base, V lost 5 bases, and 4 bases had no gene match. The CDR3 DNA is TGCAGCGTTTGTCGGACTAGCGGGGGCACAGATACGCAGTATTTT. Encoded protein: CSVCRTSGGTDTQYF.

J is TRBJ2-5 and V is TRBV18, with 7 bases fitting TRBD2. V gave up 2 bases and J gave up 2 bases; unmatched junction bases: 2. The CDR3 loop spans 14 amino acids. Per the germline V gene, CDR1 is KGHSH and CDR2 is LQKENI. The CDR3 protein is CASSPEGLQETQYF. The CDR3 nucleotides are TGTGCCAGCTCACCAGAGGGACTACAAGAGACCCAGTACTTC. The full variable domain, rest sourced from reference TRBV18 and TRBJ2-5, is NAGVMQNPRHLVRRRGQEARLRCSPMKGHSHVYWYRQLPEEGLKFMVYLQKENIIDESGMPKERFSAEFPKEGPSILRIQQVVRGDSAAYFCASSPEGLQETQYFGPGTRLLVL.